The rows below give T cell receptor beta chains drawn from one sample of a study. TCRdb called the 5' RACE reads again in MiXCR, with one record for every CDR3 protein. Of about 54,000 distinct CDR3 sequences detected, under 20% appear once; the ten largest clones hold approximately 2.3%. Sequences were obtained from naive CD4+ T cells sorted from blood. These receptors were taken from a female donor with breast cancer. CDR3s include the opening cysteine and the closing phenylalanine or tryptophan. A D gene is named only where the DNA matches it firmly. Clone size is stated in some rows and not others, as once, few, many or a class when expanded.

.,16,TRBJ2-3,TRBV3-1,.,TGTGCCAGCAGCCAAGATTGGGCTAGCGGCACAGATACGCAGTATTTT,CASSQDWASGTDTQYF
few,13,TRBJ2-7,TRBV5-1,TRBD1,TGCGCCAGCAGCCGGGACAGGGAGAGAGAGCAGTACTTC,CASSRDREREQYF
few,14,TRBJ2-2,TRBV20-1,.,TGCAGTGCTAGAATCGCAGGGATGTACGGGGAGCTGTTTTTT,CSARIAGMYGELFF
many,14,TRBJ2-7,TRBV7-2,TRBD1,TGTGCCAGCAGAGCCTCAGGGGGCTCCTACGAGCAGTACTTC,CASRASGGSYEQYF
.,14,TRBJ1-1,TRBV6-2/TRBV6-3,.,TGTGCCAGCAGTTACGTCGGGGGCGTTGCTGAAGCTCTCTTT,CASSYVGGVAEALF
.,16,TRBJ1-5,TRBV2,TRBD1,TGTGCCAGCACCCTATATAGGACAGGGATGAGGCAGCCCCAGCATTTT,CASTLYRTGMRQPQHF
few,14,TRBJ1-3,TRBV5-1,.,TGCGCCAGCAGCTTGGGTACAGCTGGAAACACCATATATTTT,CASSLGTAGNTIYF
many,14,TRBJ1-1,TRBV5-1,.,TGCGCCAGCAGCTTGGTCGGGGGGAACACTGAAGCTTTCTTT,CASSLVGGNTEAFF
few,15,TRBJ2-7,TRBV7-9,TRBD2,TGTGCCAGCAGCCCCCAGGGACTAGCGGGAGCGGAGCAGTACTTC,CASSPQGLAGAEQYF
.,16,TRBJ1-5,TRBV27,TRBD1,TGTGCCAGCAGTCCATACTCGGACAGGGTCGGTCAGCCCCAGCATTTT,CASSPYSDRVGQPQHF
few,15,TRBJ1-2,TRBV7-2,.,TGTGCCAGCAGCTTAAATGCAGGGAGTCAAAATGGCTACACCTTC,CASSLNAGSQNGYTF
many,14,TRBJ2-7,TRBV29-1,.,TGCAGCGTTCTTAAGACAGGCCTGGGGTACGAGCAGTACTTC,CSVLKTGLGYEQYF
few,16,TRBJ2-3,TRBV6-2/TRBV6-3,TRBD1,TGTGCCAGCAGTGACAACGACAGGGGGCGAACAGATACGCAGTATTTT,CASSDNDRGRTDTQYF
.,15,TRBJ2-1,TRBV9,.,TGTGCCAGCAGCGTAGCGCAGGGAAGTTCCAATGAGCAGTTCTTC,CASSVAQGSSNEQFF
.,14,TRBJ1-6,TRBV4-1,.,TGCGCCAGCAGCCAAGAAGGGGAAAATTCACCCCTCCACTTT,CASSQEGENSPLHF
many,13,TRBJ2-5,TRBV5-1,.,TGCGCCAGCAGCTTGGTAGTCCAAGAGACCCAGTACTTC,CASSLVVQETQYF
few,13,TRBJ2-7,TRBV20-1,.,TGCAGTCCGATCCGCCGGGAGAACGGCGAGCAGTACTTC,CSPIRRENGEQYF
many,15,TRBJ1-5,TRBV6-5,TRBD1,TGTGCCAGCTGCCCGGACAGGGGAGGAGATCAGCCCCAGCATTTT,CASCPDRGGDQPQHF
many,13,TRBJ2-1,TRBV11-3,.,TGTGCCAGCAGCTTAGCTGGAGGCAATGAGCAGTTCTTC,CASSLAGGNEQFF
.,14,TRBJ2-5,TRBV20-1,.,TGCAGTGCTAGAGTGGGGGGGGGCCTGAAGACCCAGTACTTC,CSARVGGGLKTQYF
few,14,TRBJ1-2,TRBV5-1,.,TGCGCCAGCAGGGGTGATACAGGGATTTATGGCTACACCTTC,CASRGDTGIYGYTF
.,12,TRBJ2-7,TRBV27,TRBD1,TGTGCCAGCAGTTTGACAGGGAAAGAGCAGTACTTC,CASSLTGKEQYF
.,12,TRBJ2-2,TRBV7-9,.,TGTGCCAGCAGCCGGAACACCGGGGAGCTGTTTTTT,CASSRNTGELFF
few,17,TRBJ2-6,TRBV5-1,.,TGCGCCAGCAGCTTTCTCCCTCCGAGCTCTGGGGCCAACGTCCTGACTTTC,CASSFLPPSSGANVLTF
few,15,TRBJ2-3,TRBV7-2,.,TGTGCCAGCAGCTTAATGGTCAGCACCACAGATACGCAGTATTTT,CASSLMVSTTDTQYF
.,14,TRBJ2-7,TRBV7-2,TRBD2,TGTGCCAGCAGCTCCCCGGGACTAGATCGCGAGCAGTACTTC,CASSSPGLDREQYF
many,14,TRBJ1-1,TRBV5-1,TRBD1,TGCGCCAGCATGGTGGGACAGGGGGAATCTGAAGCTTTCTTT,CASMVGQGESEAFF
.,14,TRBJ2-1,TRBV7-2,.,TGTGCCAGCAGCTGGGACTTCCAGGGGGGGGAGCAGTTCTTC,CASSWDFQGGEQFF
.,13,TRBJ2-2,TRBV6-6,.,TGTGCCAGTACGGCAGGGAAGGTCGGGGAGCTGTTTTTT,CASTAGKVGELFF
.,14,TRBJ2-7,TRBV20-1,TRBD1,TGCAGTGCTCACTTTTCCGGGACAGGGAACGAGCAGTACTTC,CSAHFSGTGNEQYF
.,15,TRBJ1-5,TRBV6-2/TRBV6-3,.,TGTGCCAGCAGGGCGATTACCCGGGGCCATCAGCCCCAGCATTTT,CASRAITRGHQPQHF